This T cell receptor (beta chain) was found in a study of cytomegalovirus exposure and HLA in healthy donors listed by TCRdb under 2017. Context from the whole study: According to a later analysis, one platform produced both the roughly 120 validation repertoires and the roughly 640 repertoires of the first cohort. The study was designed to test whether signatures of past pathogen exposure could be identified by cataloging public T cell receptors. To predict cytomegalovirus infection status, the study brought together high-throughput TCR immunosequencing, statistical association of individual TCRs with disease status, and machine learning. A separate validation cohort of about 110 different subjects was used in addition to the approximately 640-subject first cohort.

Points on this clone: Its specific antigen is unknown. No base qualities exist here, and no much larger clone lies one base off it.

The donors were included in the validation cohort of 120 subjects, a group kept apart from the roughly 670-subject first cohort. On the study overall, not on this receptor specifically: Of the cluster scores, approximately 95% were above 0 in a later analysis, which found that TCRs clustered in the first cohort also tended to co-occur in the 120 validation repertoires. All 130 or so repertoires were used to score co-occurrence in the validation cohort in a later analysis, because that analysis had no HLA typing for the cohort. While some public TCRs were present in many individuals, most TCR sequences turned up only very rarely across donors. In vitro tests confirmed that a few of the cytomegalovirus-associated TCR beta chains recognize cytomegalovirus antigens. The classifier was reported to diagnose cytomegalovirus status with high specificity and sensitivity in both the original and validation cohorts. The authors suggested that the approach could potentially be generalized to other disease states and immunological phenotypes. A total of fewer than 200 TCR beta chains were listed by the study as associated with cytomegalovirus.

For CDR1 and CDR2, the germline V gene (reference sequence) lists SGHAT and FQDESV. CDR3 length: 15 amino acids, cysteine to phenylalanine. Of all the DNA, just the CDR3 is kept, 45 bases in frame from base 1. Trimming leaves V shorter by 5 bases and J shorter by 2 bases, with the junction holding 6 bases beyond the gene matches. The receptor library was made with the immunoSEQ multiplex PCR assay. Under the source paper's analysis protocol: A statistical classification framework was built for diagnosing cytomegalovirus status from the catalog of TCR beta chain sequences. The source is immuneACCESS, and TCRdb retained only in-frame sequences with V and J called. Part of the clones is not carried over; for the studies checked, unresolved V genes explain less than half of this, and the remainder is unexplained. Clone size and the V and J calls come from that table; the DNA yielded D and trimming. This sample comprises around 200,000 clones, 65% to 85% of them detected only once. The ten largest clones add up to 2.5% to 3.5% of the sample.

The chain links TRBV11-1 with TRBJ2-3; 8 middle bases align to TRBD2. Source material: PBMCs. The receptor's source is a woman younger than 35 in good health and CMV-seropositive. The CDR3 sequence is CASSRTGGNTDTQYF. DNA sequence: TGTGCCAGCAGCCGAACGGGGGGGAACACAGATACGCAGTATTTT.